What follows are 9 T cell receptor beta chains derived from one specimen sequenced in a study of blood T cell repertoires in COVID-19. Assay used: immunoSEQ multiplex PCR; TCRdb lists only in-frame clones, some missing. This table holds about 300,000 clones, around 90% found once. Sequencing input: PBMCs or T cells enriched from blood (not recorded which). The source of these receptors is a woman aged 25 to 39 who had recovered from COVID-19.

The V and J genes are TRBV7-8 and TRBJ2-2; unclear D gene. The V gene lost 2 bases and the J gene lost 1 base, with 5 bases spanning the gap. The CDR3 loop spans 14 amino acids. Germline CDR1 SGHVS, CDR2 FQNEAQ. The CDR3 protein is CASSLLLNTGELFF. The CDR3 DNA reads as TGTGCCAGCAGCTTACTGTTGAACACCGGGGAGCTGTTTTTT.

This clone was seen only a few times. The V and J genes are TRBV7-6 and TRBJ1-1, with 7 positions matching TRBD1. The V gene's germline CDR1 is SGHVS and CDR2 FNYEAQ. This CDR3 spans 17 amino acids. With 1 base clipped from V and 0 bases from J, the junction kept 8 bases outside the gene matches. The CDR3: CASSLVKGARVNTEAFF. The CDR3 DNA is TGTGCCAGCAGCTTAGTCAAGGGGGCAAGGGTGAACACTGAAGCTTTCTTT.

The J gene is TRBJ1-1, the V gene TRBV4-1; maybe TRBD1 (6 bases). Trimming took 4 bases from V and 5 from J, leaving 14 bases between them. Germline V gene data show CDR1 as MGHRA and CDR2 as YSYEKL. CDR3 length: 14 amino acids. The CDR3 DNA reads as TGCGCCAGCAGCCCCAACAGGGTTAGTACTGAAGCTTTCTTT. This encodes CASSPNRVSTEAFF.

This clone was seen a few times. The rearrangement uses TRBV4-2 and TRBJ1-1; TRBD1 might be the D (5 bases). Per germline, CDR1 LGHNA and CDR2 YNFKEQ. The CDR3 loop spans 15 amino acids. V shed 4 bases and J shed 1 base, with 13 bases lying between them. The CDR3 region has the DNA TGTGCCAGCAGCCTTAACCCGGGGGGGAACACTGAAGCTTTCTTT. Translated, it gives CASSLNPGGNTEAFF.

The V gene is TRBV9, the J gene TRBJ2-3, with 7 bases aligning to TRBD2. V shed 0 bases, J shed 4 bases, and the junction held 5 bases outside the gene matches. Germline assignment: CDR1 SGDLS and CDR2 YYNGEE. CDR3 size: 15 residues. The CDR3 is CASSVDGGGADTQYF. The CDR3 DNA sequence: TGTGCCAGCAGCGTAGACGGCGGGGGTGCAGATACGCAGTATTTT.

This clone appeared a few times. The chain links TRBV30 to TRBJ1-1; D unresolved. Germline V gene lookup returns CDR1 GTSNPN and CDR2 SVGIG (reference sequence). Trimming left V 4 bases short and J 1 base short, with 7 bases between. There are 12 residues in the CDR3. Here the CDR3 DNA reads TGTGCCTGGATGTACGGGAACACTGAAGCTTTCTTT. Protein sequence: CAWMYGNTEAFF.

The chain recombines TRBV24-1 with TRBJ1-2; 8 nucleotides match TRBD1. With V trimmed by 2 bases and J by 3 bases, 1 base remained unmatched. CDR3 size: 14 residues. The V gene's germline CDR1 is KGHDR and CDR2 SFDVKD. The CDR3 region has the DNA TGTGCCACCAGTGATTCGGGACAGGACTATGGCTACACCTTC. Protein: CATSDSGQDYGYTF.

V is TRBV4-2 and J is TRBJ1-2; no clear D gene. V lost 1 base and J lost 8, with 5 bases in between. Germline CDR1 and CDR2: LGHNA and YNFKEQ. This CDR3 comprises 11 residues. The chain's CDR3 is CASSQGGGYTF. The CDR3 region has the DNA TGTGCCAGCAGCCAAGGAGGCGGCTACACCTTC.

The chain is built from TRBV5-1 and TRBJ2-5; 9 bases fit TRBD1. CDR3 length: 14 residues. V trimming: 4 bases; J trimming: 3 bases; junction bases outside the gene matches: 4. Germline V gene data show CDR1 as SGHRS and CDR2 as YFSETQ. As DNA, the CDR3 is TGCGCCAGCAGCCTTGGACAGGGGAAAGAGACCCAGTACTTC. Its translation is CASSLGQGKETQYF.